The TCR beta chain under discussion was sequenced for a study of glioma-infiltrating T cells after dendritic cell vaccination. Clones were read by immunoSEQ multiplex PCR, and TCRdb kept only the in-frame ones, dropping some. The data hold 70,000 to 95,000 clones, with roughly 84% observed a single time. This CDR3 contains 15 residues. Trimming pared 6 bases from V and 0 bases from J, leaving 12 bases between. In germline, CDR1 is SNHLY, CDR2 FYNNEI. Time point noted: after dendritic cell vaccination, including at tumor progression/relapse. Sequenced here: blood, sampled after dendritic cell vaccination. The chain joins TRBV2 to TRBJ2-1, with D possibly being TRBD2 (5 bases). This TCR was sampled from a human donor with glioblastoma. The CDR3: CASSSDSLSYNEQFF. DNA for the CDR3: TGTGCCAGCAGCTCGGACTCCCTCTCCTACAATGAGCAGTTCTTC.